The 24 T cell receptor beta chains below were found in one sample sequenced in a study of T-cell reconstitution after alpha-beta-depleted transplantation in children (TCRdb year 2016). The method behind the library was PCR. Data came from an Illumina HiSeq 2500. TCR libraries were prepared with molecular barcoding, using unique molecular identifiers to normalize TCRbeta repertoire quantification. In TCRdb, the public reads were trimmed at Q25 with fastp and aligned with MiXCR, with productive beta chains retained. Rows with a matching CDR3 protein are joined into one entry that keeps the most common DNA and genes. The sample includes a few hundred thousand distinct CDR3 sequences, with 9.7% observed a single time. The top ten hold approximately 4.7% of the sample. Here the sequenced sample was PBMCs from the stem cell graft donor, taken from the stem cell graft. These receptors came from a human donor who donated a stem cell graft to a child with SCID.

This clonotype was detected ten times or more. The chain recombines TRBV5-6 with TRBJ2-1; D gene uncertain. CDR3 length: 15 amino acids. Looked up from germline, CDR1 is SGHDT and CDR2 is YYEEEE. V dropped 0 bases and J dropped 4 bases, with 11 bases sitting between them. DNA for the CDR3: TGTGCCAGCAGCTTGGACTCACCGTCATACAATGAGCAGTTCTTC. Protein product: CASSLDSPSYNEQFF.

This clonotype was seen repeatedly, ten times or more. This sequence joins TRBV7-2 and TRBJ2-7; 7 bases match TRBD2. This CDR3 has 14 amino acids. Germline values: CDR1 SGHTA, CDR2 FQGNSA. The V gene end was trimmed by 1 base and the J gene end by 5 bases; junction bases not matched to a gene: 5. CDR3 protein: CASSLVSGRDEQYF. The CDR3, as DNA: TGTGCCAGCAGCTTAGTCTCAGGGAGGGACGAGCAGTACTTC.

This clonotype was counted at least ten times. The chain links TRBV6-1 to TRBJ2-5; D might be TRBD1 or TRBD2, each matching 5 bases. CDR3 length: 15 residues. Germline V CDR1 and CDR2: MNHNS, SASEGT. Trimming shortened V by 6 bases and J by 5 bases, and 19 bases separated the two germline ends. CDR3 DNA: TGTGCCAGCAGCCGCTCCGGGGCGGTCGGGGAGACCCAGTACTTC. Its protein product is CASSRSGAVGETQYF.

Ten or more counts support this clonotype. The chain is built from TRBV2 and TRBJ2-2; 7 nucleotides agree with TRBD1. Germline trimming cut 6 bases from V and 4 bases from J; bases unmatched to any gene: 8. The CDR3 contains 15 residues. The germline CDR1 and CDR2 sequences are SNHLY and FYNNEI. CDR3 sequence (DNA): TGTGCCAGCAGGATGACAGGGTCGAGCACCGGGGAGCTGTTTTTT. It codes for CASRMTGSSTGELFF.

This clonotype was detected many times. V gene TRBV20-1 combines with J gene TRBJ2-7, with D perhaps TRBD1 (5 bases). Trimming took off 5 bases at V and 0 bases at J, with 14 bases between the two ends. The CDR3 has 14 residues. The germline CDR1 and CDR2 sequences are DFQATT and SNEGSKA (reference sequence). CDR3 amino acids: CSAPPPGNSYEQYF. The CDR3 nucleotides are TGCAGTGCTCCCCCCCCAGGGAACTCCTACGAGCAGTACTTC.

Only a few counts were recorded for this clonotype. This sequence joins TRBV12-3 or TRBV12-4 and TRBJ2-7, with 9 bases fitting TRBD2. This CDR3 has 17 residues. V trimming: 5 bases; J trimming: 7 bases; junction bases outside the gene matches: 18. The CDR3 DNA is TGTGCCAGCAGTCGACAAAGGGGCGGGGGGGCGCTTGGTGAGCAGTACTTC. This gives the protein CASSRQRGGGALGEQYF.

This clonotype was observed many times. The chain carries TRBV6-5 and TRBJ2-1; the D is unclear. The CDR3 runs to 14 residues. V was cut by 6 bases and J by 3 bases, with 12 bases left in between. CDR1 is MNHEY and CDR2 is SVGAGI in the germline V gene. Here the CDR3 reads CASSPGENYNEQFF. The CDR3 DNA sequence: TGTGCCAGCAGCCCCGGAGAGAACTACAATGAGCAGTTCTTC.

This clonotype was found many times. The chain has TRBV7-3 and TRBJ2-1; TRBD1 matches 9 bases. This CDR3 is built from 13 residues. Germline CDR1 reads SGHTA; CDR2 reads FQGTGA. J lost 6 bases, V lost 4 bases, and 1 base had no gene match. This chain's CDR3 is CASSSTGGNEQFF. For the CDR3, the DNA is TGTGCCAGCAGCTCGACAGGGGGCAATGAGCAGTTCTTC. The full variable domain, with the rest looked up from reference TRBV7-3 and TRBJ2-1, is GAGVSQTPSNKVTEKGKYVELRCDPISGHTALYWYRQSLGQGPEFLIYFQGTGAADDSGLPNDRFFAVRPEGSVSTLKIQRTERGDSAVYLCASSSTGGNEQFFGPGTRLTVL.

This clonotype was seen repeatedly, ten times or more. This sequence joins TRBV5-1 and TRBJ2-2; no clear D gene. The V gene lost 0 bases and the J gene lost 1 base, with 7 bases spanning the gap. The CDR3 consists of 15 residues. Germline CDR1 and CDR2: SGHRS and YFSETQ. In nucleotides, the CDR3 is TGCGCCAGCAGCTTGGGGGATTTGAACACCGGGGAGCTGTTTTTT. Its protein is CASSLGDLNTGELFF. Together with reference TRBV5-1 and TRBJ2-2, the CDR3 gives the full variable domain: KAGVTQTPRYLIKTRGQQVTLSCSPISGHRSVSWYQQTPGQGLQFLFEYFSETQRNKGNFPGRFSGRQFSNSRSEMNVSTLELGDSALYLCASSLGDLNTGELFFGEGSRLTVL.

This clonotype was counted many times. The chain employs TRBV2 and TRBJ2-3, with 12 bases matching TRBD2. In germline, CDR1 is SNHLY, CDR2 FYNNEI. With 5 bases clipped from V and 4 bases from J, the junction kept 7 bases outside the gene matches. The CDR3 runs 16 residues. Written as DNA, the CDR3 is TGTGCCAGCAGTCTTTACCTAGCGGGGGGGCCAGATACGCAGTATTTT. Its translation: CASSLYLAGGPDTQYF.

This clonotype was seen repeatedly, ten times or more. This rearrangement joins TRBV28 to TRBJ2-5, with D perhaps being TRBD1 or TRBD2 (5 bases each). The CDR3 totals 15 residues. Germline V lookup: CDR1 MDHEN, CDR2 SYDVKM. The V and J ends lost 2 bases and 5 bases respectively, with 15 bases between them. The CDR3 is CASSLPFRGGETQYF. The CDR3 region has the DNA TGTGCCAGCAGTTTACCCTTTAGGGGCGGGGAGACCCAGTACTTC.

This clonotype was detected ten times or more. The gene calls are TRBV7-2 and TRBJ2-1; 10 bases map to TRBD1. The junction had 9 bases not matched to a gene; V was cut back by 5 bases and J by 5 bases. Per germline, CDR1 SGHTA and CDR2 FQGNSA. The CDR3 has 16 residues. CDR3 in amino acids: CASSPQGQGRNNEQFF. CDR3 coding DNA: TGTGCCAGCAGCCCCCAGGGACAGGGGAGGAACAATGAGCAGTTCTTC.

The chain has TRBV6-1 and TRBJ1-1; 8 bases are shared with TRBD1. The germline V gene has CDR1 MNHNS and CDR2 SASEGT. CDR3 size: 15 residues. The junction had 6 bases not matched to a gene; V was cut back by 5 bases and J by 1 base. CDR3 DNA: TGTGCCAGCAGTCCGCGGACAGGGAGGAACACTGAAGCTTTCTTT. Its translation is CASSPRTGRNTEAFF.

This clonotype has ten or more counts. The V and J genes are TRBV5-5 and TRBJ2-1; D is uncertain. In germline, CDR1 is SGHKS, CDR2 YYEKEE (reference sequence). This CDR3 has 13 residues. V was shortened by 0 bases and J by 8 bases, with 9 bases between the two germline ends. DNA for the CDR3: TGTGCCAGCAGCTTGGACAGACCCTATGAGCAGTTCTTC. This translates into CASSLDRPYEQFF. Looking up the rest from reference TRBV5-5 and TRBJ2-1 gives the full variable domain: DAGVTQSPTHLIKTRGQQVTLRCSPISGHKSVSWYQQVLGQGPQFIFQYYEKEERGRGNFPDRFSARQFPNYSSELNVNALLLGDSALYLCASSLDRPYEQFFGPGTRLTVL.

In this sample, this clonotype turned up many times. The CDR3 loop is CASSLISGANEKLFF. CDR3 nucleotides: TGTGCCAGCAGCTTAATTTCAGGGGCTAATGAAAAACTGTTTTTT. The chain couples TRBV7-2 to TRBJ1-4; a possible D gene is TRBD1 (6 bases). The germline V gene has CDR1 SGHTA and CDR2 FQGNSA. Trimming took 2 bases from V and 3 from J, leaving 10 bases between them. This CDR3 has 15 amino acids.

This clonotype was found many times. J is TRBJ1-1 and V is TRBV5-1; D ambiguous. The length of the CDR3 is 14 residues. Germline CDR1 and CDR2: SGHRS and YFSETQ. Trimming took 0 bases from V and 4 from J, leaving 10 bases between them. The CDR3 nucleotides read TGCGCCAGCAGCTTGGAGGACGCGGGCACTGAAGCTTTCTTT. Its protein is CASSLEDAGTEAFF.

This clonotype was recorded at least ten times. V is TRBV7-2 and J is TRBJ2-3; no reliable D call. Per the germline V gene, CDR1 is SGHTA and CDR2 is FQGNSA. The CDR3 runs 13 residues. The V end lost 6 bases, the J end lost 3 bases, and 10 bases lay between the germline ends. The CDR3 coding sequence is TGTGCCAGCAGACGTGGAAGGACAGATACGCAGTATTTT. It is translated as CASRRGRTDTQYF.

This clonotype was detected many times. The chain is built from TRBV5-1 and TRBJ1-2; 9 bases are a match to TRBD1. CDR3 size: 14 residues. The germline V gene has CDR1 SGHRS and CDR2 YFSETQ. Germline trimming cut 5 bases from V and 7 bases from J; bases unmatched to any gene: 9. CDR3 in DNA: TGCGCCAGCAGACCCGGGACAGGGTTCGGTGGCTACACCTTC. It specifies CASRPGTGFGGYTF.

This chain joins TRBV7-2 and TRBJ2-7; D perhaps matches TRBD2 (5 bases). The CDR3 contains 13 residues. V lost 3 bases, J lost 6 bases, and 12 bases lay in between. Germline V gene data show CDR1 as SGHTA and CDR2 as FQGNSA. The CDR3, as DNA: TGTGCCAGCAGCTTTTCTAGCCTAGGCGAGCAGTACTTC. Translated: CASSFSSLGEQYF.

This clonotype was seen at least ten times. This rearrangement joins TRBV3-1 to TRBJ2-2; D perhaps matches TRBD2 (6 bases). Trimming took off 3 bases at V and 5 bases at J, with 13 bases between the two ends. The CDR3 spans 15 residues. Germline V gene data show CDR1 as LGHDT and CDR2 as YNNKEL (reference sequence). Here the CDR3 reads CASSQEGTATGELFF. DNA of the CDR3: TGTGCCAGCAGCCAGGAGGGAACAGCTACCGGGGAGCTGTTTTTT. Full variable domain (rest looked up from reference TRBV3-1 and TRBJ2-2): DTAVSQTPKYLVTQMGNDKSIKCEQNLGHDTMYWYKQDSKKFLKIMFSYNNKELIINETVPNRFSPKSPDKAHLNLHINSLELGDSAVYFCASSQEGTATGELFFGEGSRLTVL.

Many counts were recorded for this clonotype. V is TRBV27 and J is TRBJ2-1, with 10 bases that match TRBD2. J lost 6 bases, V lost 7 bases, and 3 bases had no gene match. Germline V gene lookup returns CDR1 MNHEY and CDR2 SMNVEV (reference sequence). The CDR3 spans 13 residues. The CDR3 DNA follows: TGTGCCAGCACAGCGGGGGGGCTCAATGAGCAGTTCTTC. Translated, it gives CASTAGGLNEQFF.

Here the CDR3 DNA reads TGTGCCAGCAGCCGATTCGGGCAAGACTACGAGCAGTACTTC. Residues: CASSRFGQDYEQYF. The rearrangement links TRBV7-2 to TRBJ2-7; D gene uncertain. The V gene's germline CDR1 is SGHTA and CDR2 FQGNSA. V was shortened by 5 bases and J by 3 bases, with 14 bases between the two germline ends. The CDR3 is 14 residues long.

This chain connects TRBV15 to TRBJ2-1; 10 nucleotides align to TRBD2. The V segment lost 7 bases and the J segment 5 bases; nucleotides outside the gene matches: 8. The CDR3 has 15 residues. CDR1 is LNHNV and CDR2 is YYDKDF in the germline V gene (reference sequence). The CDR3 sequence is CATTRYGLADNEQFF. The CDR3, as DNA: TGTGCCACCACCCGGTACGGACTAGCGGACAATGAGCAGTTCTTC.

This clonotype came up a few times. The chain couples TRBV5-1 to TRBJ2-2, with D perhaps TRBD1 (6 bases). CDR3 length: 15 residues. CDR1 and CDR2 (germline): SGHRS, YFSETQ. V lost 4 bases to trimming and J lost 5 bases, with 15 bases between them. The CDR3 DNA is TGCGCCAGCAGCATTAACAGGGAACGTACCGGGGAGCTGTTTTTT. Translating gives CASSINRERTGELFF.